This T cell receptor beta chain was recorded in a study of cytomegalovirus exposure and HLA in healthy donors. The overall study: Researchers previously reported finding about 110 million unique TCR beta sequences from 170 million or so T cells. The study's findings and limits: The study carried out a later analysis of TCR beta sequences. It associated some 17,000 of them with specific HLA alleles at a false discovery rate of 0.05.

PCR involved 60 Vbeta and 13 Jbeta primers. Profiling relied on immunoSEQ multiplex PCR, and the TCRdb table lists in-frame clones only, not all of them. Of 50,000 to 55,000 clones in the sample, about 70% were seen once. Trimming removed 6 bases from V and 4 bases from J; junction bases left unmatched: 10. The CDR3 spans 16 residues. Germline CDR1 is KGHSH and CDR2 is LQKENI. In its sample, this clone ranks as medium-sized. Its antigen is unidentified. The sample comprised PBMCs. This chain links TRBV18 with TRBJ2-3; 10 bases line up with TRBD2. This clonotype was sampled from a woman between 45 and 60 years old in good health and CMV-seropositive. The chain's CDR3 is CASSTFQAGGADTQYF. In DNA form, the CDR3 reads TGTGCCAGCTCGACCTTTCAAGCGGGGGGGGCAGATACGCAGTATTTT.